This T cell receptor (beta chain) was sequenced during a study of persistence of HIV-infected CD4 T cells. As for the study in general: Antigen stimulation activated a lower proportion of cells, more of them memory, than anti-CD3/anti-CD28 stimulation. Whole-study findings and limits: Antigen-responding cells were enriched for degenerate expanded CDR3beta sequences.

This nonspecific control used anti-CD3/anti-CD28 bead stimulation of CD4+ T cells. CD4+ T cells upregulating both CD40 ligand and CD69 were sorted as responding cells. Suppressive ART was started during chronic HIV-1 infection in these adults. Undetectable plasma HIV-1 RNA below 50 copies/mL lasted at least 4 years. This clone was observed once. Its antigen is not known. CDR1 KGHSH and CDR2 LQKENI come from the germline V gene. CDR3 length: 13 amino acids. V shed 4 bases and J shed 8 bases, with 12 bases lying between them. The libraries were made with immunoSEQ version 4 in survey mode. Some clones are missing from TCRdb's copy, which holds only in-frame ones; the method was immunoSEQ multiplex PCR. Here the sample spans about 46,000 clones, more than 80% being singletons.

The source material was CD4+ T cells sorted from PBMCs after 18-hour stimulation, sampled from a patient who received antiretroviral therapy. The source is an adult woman with HIV who was CMV-seropositive. This rearrangement joins TRBV18 to TRBJ2-4; D is uncertain. The CDR3 is CASSRNGGDIQYF. CDR3 sequence (DNA): TGTGCCAGCTCACGAAATGGCGGTGACATTCAGTACTTC.